The 10 T cell receptor beta chains below were found in one sample sequenced in a study of cytomegalovirus exposure and HLA in healthy donors. The PCR was carried out with 60 Vbeta primers and 13 Jbeta primers. TCRdb's copy holds only in-frame clones and misses some; the assay was immunoSEQ multiplex PCR. The sample lists 100,000 or so clones, around 80% occurring once. Sequencing was carried out using PBMCs. The receptors derive from a man between 25 and 39 years old in good health and CMV-seropositive.

The V and J genes are TRBV28 and TRBJ1-5; D is uncertain. Germline V gene lookup returns CDR1 MDHEN and CDR2 SYDVKM. CDR3 length: 14 amino acids. V lost 4 bases, J lost 4 bases, and 11 bases lay in between. CDR3 in DNA: TGTGCCAGCAGTTCCCCGGCGGGGAATCAGCCCCAGCATTTT. It encodes CASSSPAGNQPQHF.

This clone is a singleton in its sample. The chain is built from TRBV19 and TRBJ1-4; no reliable D call. CDR3 length: 12 residues. V lost 5 bases to trimming and J lost 10 bases, with 11 bases between them. Germline loops: CDR1 LNHDA, CDR2 SQIVND (reference sequence). CDR3 in DNA: TGTGCCAGTAGTTCCAGGTCTGTAAAACTGTTTTTT. Translated: CASSSRSVKLFF.

V gene TRBV4-3 combines with J gene TRBJ1-1; D possibly corresponds to TRBD1 (6 bases). This CDR3 region has 15 residues. Germline V gene lookup returns CDR1 LGHNA and CDR2 YSLEER. Between the trimmed V and J ends, which lost 0 bases and 5 bases, there was a span of 13 bases. CDR3 amino acids: CASSQERDTGTEAFF. CDR3 nucleotide sequence: TGCGCCAGCAGCCAAGAGAGGGACACCGGAACTGAAGCTTTCTTT.

This chain joins TRBV18 and TRBJ2-3; TRBD1 aligns across 9 bases. This CDR3 is 17 amino acids long. Losses at the gene ends were 3 bases for V and 4 bases for J; bases not matched to a gene: 11. The germline V gene encodes CDR1 KGHSH and CDR2 LQKENI. The CDR3 region has the DNA TGTGCCAGCTCACCCCGAAGCCGGGACAGGGTCCCAGATACGCAGTATTTT. Protein sequence: CASSPRSRDRVPDTQYF.

The genes are TRBV2 and TRBJ1-5, with TRBD1 identical over 7 bases. Germline assignment: CDR1 SNHLY and CDR2 FYNNEI. The CDR3 consists of 14 residues. V was pared by 8 bases and J by 2 bases, with 6 bases of the junction left unmatched. The CDR3 region has the DNA TGTGCCAGCGCTACTGGACAGGGCAATCAGCCCCAGCATTTT. It codes for CASATGQGNQPQHF.

CDR3 DNA sequence: TGTGCCAGTAACCCAGGGTACACCGGGGAGCTGTTTTTT. Its protein is CASNPGYTGELFF. J is TRBJ2-2 and V is TRBV19, with D possibly matching TRBD1 (5 bases). V was clipped by 7 bases and J by 3 bases, with 9 bases between them. The germline gives CDR1 LNHDA, CDR2 SQIVND (reference sequence). The CDR3 length is 13 residues.

In DNA, the CDR3 is TGTGCCAGCAGTGGGGGACTAGCGGCCACAGATACGCAGTATTTT. This translates into CASSGGLAATDTQYF. The chain uses TRBV2 and TRBJ2-3; 11 nucleotides match TRBD2. The CDR3 loop spans 15 amino acids. Trimming cost V 4 bases and J 2 bases; bases outside gene matches: 2. Germline lookup yields CDR1 SNHLY and CDR2 FYNNEI.

The chain has TRBV5-1 and TRBJ2-1, with a tentative D call TRBD2 (6 bases). In germline, CDR1 is SGHRS, CDR2 YFSETQ. V was shortened by 3 bases and J by 5 bases, with 12 bases between the two germline ends. The CDR3 runs 14 residues. CDR3 DNA sequence: TGCGCCAGCAGCTACCGGGAGAGCGACAATGAGCAGTTCTTC. Residues: CASSYRESDNEQFF.

This chain connects TRBV15 to TRBJ2-1; no definite D call. Germline V gives CDR1 LNHNV, CDR2 YYDKDF (reference sequence). Deletions cut 0 bases from V and 5 bases from J, with 5 bases between. The CDR3 has 13 residues. CDR3 sequence: CATSRERNNEQFF. CDR3 in DNA: TGTGCCACCAGCAGAGAGCGGAACAATGAGCAGTTCTTC.

The chain recombines TRBV19 with TRBJ1-1; TRBD1 might be the D (5 bases). The CDR3 loop spans 15 amino acids. Per germline, CDR1 LNHDA and CDR2 SQIVND (reference sequence). Trimming removed 2 bases from V and 2 bases from J, with 12 bases in between. The CDR3 loop is CASSIKLQGNTEAFF. CDR3 nucleotides: TGTGCCAGTAGTATAAAGTTGCAGGGTAACACTGAAGCTTTCTTT. The entire variable domain, with the rest obtained from reference TRBV19 and TRBJ1-1, is as follows: DGGITQSPKYLFRKEGQNVTLSCEQNLNHDAMYWYRQDPGQGLRLIYYSQIVNDFQKGDIAEGYSVSREKKESFPLTVTSAQKNPTAFYLCASSIKLQGNTEAFFGQGTRLTVV.